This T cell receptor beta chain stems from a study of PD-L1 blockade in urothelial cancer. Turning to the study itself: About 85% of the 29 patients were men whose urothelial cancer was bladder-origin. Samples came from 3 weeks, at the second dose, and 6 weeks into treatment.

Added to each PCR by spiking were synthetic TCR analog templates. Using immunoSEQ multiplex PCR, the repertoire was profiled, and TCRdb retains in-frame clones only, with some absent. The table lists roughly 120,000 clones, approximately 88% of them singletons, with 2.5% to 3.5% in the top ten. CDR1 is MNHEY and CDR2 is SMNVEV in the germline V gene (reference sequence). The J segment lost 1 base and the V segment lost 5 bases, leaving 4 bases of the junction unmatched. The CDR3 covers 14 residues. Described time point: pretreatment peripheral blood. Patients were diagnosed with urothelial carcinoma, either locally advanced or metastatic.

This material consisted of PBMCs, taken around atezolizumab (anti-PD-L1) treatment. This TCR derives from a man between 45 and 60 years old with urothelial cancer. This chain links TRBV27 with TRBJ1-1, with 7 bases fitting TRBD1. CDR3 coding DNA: TGTGCCAGCAGTCCACAGGGGCGGAACACTGAAGCTTTCTTT. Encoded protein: CASSPQGRNTEAFF.